The 10 T cell receptor beta chains in this list originate from one sample, sequenced in a study of shared clonotypes between healthy human individuals. Assay: immunoSEQ multiplex PCR; the TCRdb copy retains only in-frame clones and omits some. Here the sample spans hundreds of thousands of clones, about 96% being singletons. Sequencing was carried out using naive CD4+ T cells sorted from blood. Stated subset: CD45RA+ positively selected. All receptors come from a woman aged 25 to 45 in good health.

The rearrangement links TRBV6-1 to TRBJ2-4; maybe TRBD2 (5 bases). Trimming removed 1 base at V and 0 bases at J, with 19 bases between. This CDR3 contains 19 residues. From germline, CDR1 is MNHNS and CDR2 SASEGT. CDR3 sequence reads: CASSEEMRVSGIAKNIQYF. In DNA, the CDR3 is TGTGCCAGCAGTGAAGAAATGCGGGTGAGCGGAATAGCCAAAAACATTCAGTACTTC.

The gene calls are TRBV29-1 and TRBJ2-7; D gene ambiguous. The CDR3 totals 9 residues. Germline V gene lookup returns CDR1 SQVTM and CDR2 ANQGSEA. Trimming took 8 bases from V and 5 from J, leaving 7 bases between them. CDR3: CSSINEQYF. The CDR3 nucleotides read TGCAGCTCGATCAACGAGCAGTACTTC.

CDR3 bases: TGTGCCAGCAGTGTAGGGGACTCCTCGGGAGGAAAACTGTTTTTT. It is translated as CASSVGDSSGGKLFF. V gene TRBV2 combines with J gene TRBJ1-4, with D perhaps TRBD1 (5 bases). The V end lost 4 bases, the J end lost 10 bases, and 19 bases lay between the germline ends. This CDR3 is 15 amino acids long. In germline, CDR1 is SNHLY, CDR2 FYNNEI.

The chain employs TRBV7-3 and TRBJ2-1; TRBD2 matches 10 bases. This CDR3 is built from 17 residues. V was clipped by 0 bases and J by 5 bases; unmatched bases: 7. In germline, CDR1 is SGHTA, CDR2 FQGTGA. The CDR3 reads CASSLTNIAGGNNEQFF. The DNA of the CDR3 is TGTGCCAGCAGCTTAACTAATATAGCGGGAGGTAACAATGAGCAGTTCTTC.

The chain carries TRBV2 and TRBJ1-1; 11 nucleotides match TRBD1. Germline values: CDR1 SNHLY, CDR2 FYNNEI. The J segment lost 7 bases and the V segment lost 2 bases, leaving 6 bases of the junction unmatched. There are 15 residues in the CDR3. The CDR3 region has the DNA TGTGCCAGCAGTGAAAGGACGGGACAGGGGGTTGAAGCTTTCTTT. Residues: CASSERTGQGVEAFF.

The chain carries TRBV5-8 and TRBJ1-5; D possibly corresponds to TRBD1 (6 bases). This CDR3 has 15 residues. Germline V gives CDR1 SGHTS, CDR2 YDEGEE. Trimming pared 4 bases from V and 4 bases from J, leaving 15 bases between. The CDR3 is CASSQGRQRNQPQHF. CDR3 sequence (DNA): TGTGCCAGCAGCCAGGGGAGACAGAGGAATCAGCCCCAGCATTTT.

This rearrangement joins TRBV2 to TRBJ1-2, with D possibly being TRBD1 (5 bases). Trimming pared 1 base from V and 4 bases from J, leaving 7 bases between. This CDR3 is 13 amino acids long. Per germline, CDR1 SNHLY and CDR2 FYNNEI. This CDR3 reads CASSEEGPYGYTF. The CDR3 DNA sequence: TGTGCCAGCAGTGAAGAGGGGCCCTATGGCTACACCTTC.

The genes are TRBV11-2 and TRBJ2-3; D is possibly TRBD1 (6 bases). CDR1 is SGHAT, CDR2 FQNNGV, per germline. This CDR3 is built from 15 residues. V was trimmed by 1 base and J by 4 bases, leaving 12 bases between them. CDR3 coding DNA: TGTGCCAGCAGCTTAGTTGGACAGAGCTCAGATACGCAGTATTTT. The encoded protein is CASSLVGQSSDTQYF.

The V gene is TRBV27, the J gene TRBJ2-2, with 7 bases fitting TRBD2. CDR3 length: 18 amino acids. Germline V CDR1 and CDR2: MNHEY, SMNVEV (reference sequence). V was pared by 8 bases and J by 0 bases, with 15 bases of the junction left unmatched. The CDR3 spells CASLGLRSSFANTGELFF. The CDR3 DNA is TGTGCCAGCCTGGGACTACGATCATCGTTCGCGAACACCGGGGAGCTGTTTTTT.

The chain combines TRBV14 with TRBJ2-7, with TRBD1 as a possible D gene (6 bases). With 4 bases removed from V and 5 bases from J, the gap between germline ends came to 18 bases. Germline V gene lookup returns CDR1 SGHDN and CDR2 FVKESK. The CDR3 has 15 amino acids. Here the CDR3 DNA reads TGTGCCAGCAGCCCCCAGGGGCGTTCCCGAGACGAGCAGTACTTC. It is translated as CASSPQGRSRDEQYF.